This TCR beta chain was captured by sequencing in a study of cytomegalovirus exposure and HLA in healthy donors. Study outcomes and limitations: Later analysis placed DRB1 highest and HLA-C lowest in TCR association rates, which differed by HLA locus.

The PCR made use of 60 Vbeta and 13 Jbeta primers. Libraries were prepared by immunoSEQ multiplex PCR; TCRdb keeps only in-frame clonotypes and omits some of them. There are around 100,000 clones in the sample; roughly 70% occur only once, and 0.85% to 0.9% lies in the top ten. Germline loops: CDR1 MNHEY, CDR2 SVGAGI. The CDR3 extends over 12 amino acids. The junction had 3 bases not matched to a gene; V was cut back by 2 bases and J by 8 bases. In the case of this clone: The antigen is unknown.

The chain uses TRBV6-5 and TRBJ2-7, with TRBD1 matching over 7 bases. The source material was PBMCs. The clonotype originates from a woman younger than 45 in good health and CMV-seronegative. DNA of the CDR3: TGTGCCAGCAGTTACCTACAGGGGAAGCAGTACTTC. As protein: CASSYLQGKQYF.